Presented here are 10 T cell receptor beta chains from one specimen sequenced in a study of blood T cell repertoires in COVID-19. TCRdb's table, derived via immunoSEQ multiplex PCR, lists solely in-frame clones and lacks some. Here the sample spans 110,000 to 150,000 clones, more than 65% being singletons. Sequencing used peripheral blood. Receptors were obtained from a man aged 55 to 70 with active or convalescent COVID-19.

The rearrangement uses TRBV19 and TRBJ1-3; 8 nucleotides line up with TRBD1. From germline, CDR1 is LNHDA and CDR2 SQIVND (reference sequence). The CDR3 is 16 amino acids. Unmatched junction bases numbered 10, after V lost 9 bases and J lost 0 bases. The CDR3 nucleotides read TGTGCCAGCGACAGGGGACTCACCAGCTCTGGAAACACCATATATTTT. Protein: CASDRGLTSSGNTIYF.

The chain uses TRBV10-2 and TRBJ2-7, with D possibly TRBD1 on 6 matching bases. The CDR3 consists of 13 residues. Germline V CDR1 and CDR2: WSHSY, SAAADI. Trimming stripped 6 bases from V and 2 bases from J, with 11 bases between. The CDR3, as DNA: TGCGCCAGCAGGTCCGCAGGGGCCTACGAGCAGTACGTC. As protein: CASRSAGAYEQYV.

CDR3 in amino acids: CAWSHTDTQYF. CDR3 in DNA: TGTGCCTGGAGCCACACAGATACGCAGTATTTT. The chain couples TRBV30 to TRBJ2-3; D is unresolved. The CDR3 extends over 11 amino acids. V shed 3 bases and J shed 2 bases, with 3 bases lying between them. CDR1 GTSNPN and CDR2 SVGIG come from the germline V gene (reference sequence).

The V gene is TRBV3-1 (or the pseudogene TRBV3-2), the J gene TRBJ2-1; 10 nucleotides match TRBD2. The V and J ends lost 0 bases and 7 bases, in that order; junction bases with no gene match: 12. Germline loops: CDR1 LGHDT, CDR2 YNNKEL (reference sequence). This CDR3 is built from 18 residues. The CDR3 here is CASSQDGAGGPSPNEQFF. CDR3 nucleotides: TGTGCCAGCAGCCAAGATGGAGCGGGGGGGCCTAGCCCAAATGAGCAGTTCTTC.

V usage is TRBV7-9 and J usage is TRBJ2-3; TRBD2 matches at 10 bases. The germline V gene has CDR1 SEHNR and CDR2 FQNEAQ (reference sequence). V was clipped by 5 bases and J by 6 bases; unmatched bases: 8. This CDR3 has 15 residues. The CDR3 nucleotides are TGTGCCAGCAGCAGAGCGGGGGGGCCTGGGGATACGCAGTATTTT. It translates to CASSRAGGPGDTQYF. Full variable domain (remainder filled in from reference TRBV7-9 and TRBJ2-3): DTGVSQNPRHKITKRGQNVTFRCDPISEHNRLYWYRQTLGQGPEFLTYFQNEAQLEKSRLLSDRFSAERPKGSFSTLEIQRTEQGDSAMYLCASSRAGGPGDTQYFGPGTRLTVL.

In the case of this clone: The sample contains more than one DNA sequence encoding this CDR3. This rearrangement joins TRBV18 to TRBJ2-1; 8 bases match TRBD1. V gave up 3 bases and J gave up 0 bases; unmatched junction bases: 1. The germline V gene encodes CDR1 KGHSH and CDR2 LQKENI. The CDR3 is 15 amino acids. The CDR3 is CASSPTGDSYNEQFF. In DNA form, the CDR3 reads TGTGCCAGCTCACCGACAGGGGACTCCTACAATGAGCAGTTCTTC. The complete variable domain, with remaining parts taken from reference TRBV18 and TRBJ2-1, reads NAGVMQNPRHLVRRRGQEARLRCSPMKGHSHVYWYRQLPEEGLKFMVYLQKENIIDESGMPKERFSAEFPKEGPSILRIQQVVRGDSAAYFCASSPTGDSYNEQFFGPGTRLTVL.

The chain employs TRBV20-1 and TRBJ2-2; 7 nucleotides align to TRBD2. CDR1 and CDR2 from the germline V gene are DFQATT and SNEGSKA (reference sequence). Losses at the gene ends were 3 bases for V and 6 bases for J; bases not matched to a gene: 7. The CDR3 length is 14 residues. CDR3 amino acids: CSASGLGGSGELFF. The CDR3 DNA reads TGCAGTGCTAGTGGGCTCGGGGGGTCCGGGGAGCTGTTTTTT.

This rearrangement joins TRBV12-3 or TRBV12-4 to TRBJ1-2, with D perhaps TRBD1 (6 bases). The V end lost 9 bases, the J end lost 7 bases, and 12 bases lay between the germline ends. The CDR3 is 11 amino acids. CDR3 sequence reads: CARKQGAGYTF. CDR3 sequence (DNA): TGTGCCAGAAAACAGGGTGCTGGCTACACCTTC.

This chain links TRBV7-9 with TRBJ1-1; 8 bases are a match to TRBD1. Trimming removed 4 bases from V and 0 bases from J; junction bases left unmatched: 7. CDR3 length equals 16 residues. In germline, CDR1 is SEHNR, CDR2 FQNEAQ (reference sequence). CDR3 loop: CASSSGQAKMNTEAFF. For the CDR3, the DNA is TGTGCCAGCAGCTCGGGACAGGCCAAAATGAACACTGAAGCTTTCTTT.

The rearrangement links TRBV30 to TRBJ2-2, with 10 bases aligning to TRBD2. The CDR3 is 15 amino acids. Trimming removed 1 base from V and 3 bases from J; junction bases left unmatched: 2. Germline V CDR1 and CDR2: GTSNPN, SVGIG (reference sequence). CDR3 nucleotide sequence: TGTGCCTGGAGTGCCCTAGCGGGGGACACCGGGGAGCTGTTTTTT. As protein: CAWSALAGDTGELFF.